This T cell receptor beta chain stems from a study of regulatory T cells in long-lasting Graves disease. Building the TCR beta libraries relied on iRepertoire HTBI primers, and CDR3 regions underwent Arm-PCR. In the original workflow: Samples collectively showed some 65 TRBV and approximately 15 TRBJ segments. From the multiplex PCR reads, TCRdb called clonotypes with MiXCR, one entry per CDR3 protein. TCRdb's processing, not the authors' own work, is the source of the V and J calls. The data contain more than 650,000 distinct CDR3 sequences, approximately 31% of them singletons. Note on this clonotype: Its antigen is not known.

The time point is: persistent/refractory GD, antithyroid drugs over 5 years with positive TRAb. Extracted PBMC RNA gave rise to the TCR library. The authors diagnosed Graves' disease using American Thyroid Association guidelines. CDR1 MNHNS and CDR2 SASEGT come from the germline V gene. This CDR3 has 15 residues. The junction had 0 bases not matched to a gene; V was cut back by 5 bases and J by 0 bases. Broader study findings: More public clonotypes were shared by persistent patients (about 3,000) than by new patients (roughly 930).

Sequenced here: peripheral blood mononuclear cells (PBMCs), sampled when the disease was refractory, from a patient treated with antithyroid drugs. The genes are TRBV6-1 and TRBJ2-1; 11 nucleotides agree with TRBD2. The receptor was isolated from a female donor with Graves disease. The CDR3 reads CASSTSGGSYNEQFF. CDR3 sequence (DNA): TGTGCCAGCAGTACTAGCGGGGGCTCCTACAATGAGCAGTTCTTC.